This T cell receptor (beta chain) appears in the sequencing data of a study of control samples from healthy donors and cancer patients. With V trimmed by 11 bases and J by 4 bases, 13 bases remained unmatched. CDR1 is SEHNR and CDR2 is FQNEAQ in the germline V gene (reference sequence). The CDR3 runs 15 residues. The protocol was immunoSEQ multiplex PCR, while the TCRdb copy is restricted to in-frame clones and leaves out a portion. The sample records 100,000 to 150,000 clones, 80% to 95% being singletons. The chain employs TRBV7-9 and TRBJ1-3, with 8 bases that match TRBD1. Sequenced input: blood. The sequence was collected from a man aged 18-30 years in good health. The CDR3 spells CAGGRDRGGGNTIYF. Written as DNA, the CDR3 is TGTGCCGGGGGCCGAGACAGGGGTGGCGGAAACACCATATATTTT.